A single sample is the source of the 6 T cell receptor beta chains below, sequenced in a study of T cells in Graves' hyperthyroidism and ophthalmopathy. Amplification of TCR beta CDR3 regions used RNA as the template. HTBI primers were the set used in a first-round RT-PCR of the TCR CDR3. Via MiXCR, TCRdb re-called the multiplex PCR reads, giving one row per CDR3 protein. The repertoire has approximately 380,000 distinct CDR3 sequences, 19% of them found once; the top ten carry approximately 4%. The sample was blood. These receptors all come from a woman aged 18-29 years with Graves' hyperthyroidism.

This clonotype was recorded many times. The V gene is TRBV4-1, the J gene TRBJ1-2; 9 nucleotides align to TRBD1. Trimming removed 3 bases from V and 1 base from J; junction bases left unmatched: 6. The germline gives CDR1 MGHRA, CDR2 YSYEKL. The CDR3 is made up of 16 amino acids. CDR3 loop: CASSQEQGAYNYGYTF. The CDR3 nucleotides read TGCGCCAGCAGCCAGGAACAGGGGGCGTATAACTATGGCTACACCTTC.

There are many counts of this clonotype. The chain joins TRBV6-1 to TRBJ1-1; possible D gene TRBD1, 6 bases. Germline CDR1 is MNHNS and CDR2 is SASEGT. The CDR3 length is 17 residues. The ends were cut back, 5 bases at V and 6 bases at J, with 25 bases in the middle. In DNA form, the CDR3 reads TGTGCCAGCAGTAAGCCGTGGTCCAGGGGAGGTAGTTCTGAAGCTTTCTTT. It translates to CASSKPWSRGGSSEAFF.

CDR3 loop: CASRMGGRETQYF. For the CDR3, the DNA is TGTGCCAGCAGGATGGGAGGACGGGAGACCCAGTACTTC. The V call is TRBV12-3 or TRBV12-4, the J call TRBJ2-5; the D gene is possibly TRBD2 (6 bases). The CDR3 totals 13 residues. Trimming left V 6 bases short and J 5 bases short, with 13 bases between.

This clonotype was seen repeatedly, ten times or more. The rearrangement uses TRBV20-1 and TRBJ1-1; tentatively, D is TRBD1 (5 bases). From germline, CDR1 is DFQATT and CDR2 SNEGSKA (reference sequence). The V end lost 0 bases, the J end lost 5 bases, and 7 bases lay between the germline ends. CDR3 length: 12 amino acids. In nucleotides, the CDR3 is TGCAGTGCTAGAGATGGGGGGACTGAAGCTTTCTTT. Its translation is CSARDGGTEAFF.

This clonotype was picked up many times. This chain connects TRBV12-3 or TRBV12-4 to TRBJ2-5; 8 nucleotides align to TRBD2. This CDR3 spans 15 amino acids. The ends lost 4 bases at V and 5 bases at J; junction bases unmatched: 9. In DNA, the CDR3 is TGTGCCAGCAGTTCCTCGCGGGGGGCGGGGGAGACCCAGTACTTC. Amino acid sequence: CASSSSRGAGETQYF.

This clonotype was found many times. This sequence joins TRBV20-1 and TRBJ2-7; D remains ambiguous. The V and J ends lost 8 bases and 1 base respectively, with 12 bases between them. CDR1 and CDR2 (germline): DFQATT, SNEGSKA (reference sequence). CDR3 length: 12 amino acids. The CDR3 protein is CSTPGPSYEQYF. DNA for the CDR3: TGCAGTACCCCCGGCCCATCCTACGAGCAGTACTTC.